The 14 T cell receptor beta chains given below trace back to one sample, sequenced in a study of T-cell reconstitution after alpha-beta-depleted transplantation in children (dated by TCRdb to 2016 to 2018). Libraries were prepared through PCR. Sequencing relied on an Illumina HiSeq 2500. TCR libraries were prepared with molecular barcoding, using unique molecular identifiers to normalize TCRbeta repertoire quantification. Through fastp at Q25 and MiXCR, TCRdb rebuilt clones from the public reads, retaining in-frame beta chains. Identical CDR3 protein sequences are pooled into one entry, listed with their most common genes and DNA. The sample table lists 90,000 to 100,000 distinct CDR3 sequences, 9.5% to 15% of them with a count of one. The ten largest make up approximately 15% of the sample. This sample comprised PBMCs from the stem cell graft donor, obtained from the stem cell graft. The source is a human donor who donated a stem cell graft to a child with inherited bone marrow failure.

This clonotype has a count of ten or more. The chain combines TRBV5-1 with TRBJ1-2; unclear D gene. V gave up 0 bases and J gave up 1 base, with 4 bases separating them. CDR1 and CDR2 from the germline V gene are SGHRS and YFSETQ. The CDR3 has 13 amino acids. The CDR3 DNA sequence: TGCGCCAGCAGCTTGGACAGTAACTATGGCTACACCTTC. Protein sequence: CASSLDSNYGYTF.

This clonotype was counted many times. The chain carries TRBV12-3 or TRBV12-4 and TRBJ1-1; 9 bases are shared with TRBD1. V was clipped by 6 bases and J by 11 bases; unmatched bases: 7. This CDR3 spans 12 amino acids. The CDR3: CASSERTGDAFF. In nucleotides, the CDR3 is TGTGCCAGCAGCGAAAGGACAGGGGACGCTTTCTTT.

This clonotype occurred once. The chain has TRBV29-1 and TRBJ2-5; D tentatively fits TRBD1 or TRBD2 (6 bases each). Looked up from germline, CDR1 is SQVTM and CDR2 is ANQGSEA. This CDR3 spans 12 amino acids. V was clipped by 6 bases and J by 5 bases, with 13 bases between them. This chain's CDR3 is CSVKGGRETQYF. The CDR3 coding sequence is TGCAGCGTGAAGGGGGGCAGGGAGACCCAGTACTTC.

This clonotype appeared many times. The chain carries TRBV4-3 and TRBJ2-3; 7 bases fit TRBD1. The length of the CDR3 is 14 residues. Unmatched junction bases numbered 5, after V lost 4 bases and J lost 4 bases. In germline, CDR1 is LGHNA, CDR2 YSLEER. CDR3 sequence reads: CASSPYGTADTQYF. As DNA, the CDR3 is TGCGCCAGCAGCCCGTACGGGACAGCAGATACGCAGTATTTT.

This clonotype was observed many times. This chain links TRBV7-2 with TRBJ2-3, with a weak D call TRBD1 (5 bases). V lost 1 base, J lost 4 bases, and 15 bases lay in between. Germline CDR1 reads SGHTA; CDR2 reads FQGNSA. This CDR3 comprises 16 residues. The CDR3 here is CASSLGPGLGPDTQYF. CDR3 nucleotides: TGTGCCAGCAGCTTAGGTCCAGGTTTGGGGCCAGATACGCAGTATTTT.

Many counts were recorded for this clonotype. The V gene is TRBV20-1, the J gene TRBJ1-2, with D perhaps TRBD1 (6 bases). The CDR3 spans 12 residues. Germline-derived CDR1 and CDR2 are DFQATT and SNEGSKA (reference sequence). As DNA, the CDR3 is TGCTCCGAGACAGGCTCATTCTATGGCTACACCTTC. Residues: CSETGSFYGYTF.

CDR3 sequence: CASSLDRGQGAYEQYF. Written as DNA, the CDR3 is TGTGCCAGCAGCTTAGATCGGGGACAGGGGGCCTACGAGCAGTACTTC. The V call is TRBV11-2, the J call TRBJ2-7, with TRBD1 matching 11 bases. This CDR3 has 16 amino acids. Germline CDR1 is SGHAT and CDR2 is FQNNGV. Trimming at V came to 0 bases and at J to 2 bases, leaving 3 bases not matched to a gene.

This clonotype was picked up many times. The chain is built from TRBV5-1 and TRBJ2-3, with TRBD2 matching over 8 bases. V was pared by 0 bases and J by 3 bases, with 6 bases of the junction left unmatched. CDR1 and CDR2 (germline): SGHRS, YFSETQ. CDR3 size: 16 residues. Here the CDR3 reads CASSLALAGFTDTQYF. CDR3 DNA sequence: TGCGCCAGCAGCTTGGCTTTAGCGGGGTTTACAGATACGCAGTATTTT.

This clonotype was seen ten or more times. V gene TRBV20-1 combines with J gene TRBJ1-5; D is perhaps TRBD1 (6 bases). Germline V gene sequence: CDR1 DFQATT, CDR2 SNEGSKA (reference sequence). V shed 8 bases and J shed 0 bases, with 20 bases lying between them. The CDR3 is made up of 16 amino acids. Here the CDR3 DNA reads TGCAGTTCGACGGGACATCCGAGTTATAGCAATCAGCCCCAGCATTTT. The encoded protein is CSSTGHPSYSNQPQHF.

The rearrangement links TRBV18 to TRBJ1-1; tentative D call: TRBD1 (5 bases). This CDR3 is 15 amino acids long. Looked up from germline, CDR1 is KGHSH and CDR2 is LQKENI. The V gene lost 6 bases and the J gene lost 0 bases, with 14 bases spanning the gap. The CDR3 loop is CASSPSGGLNTEAFF. CDR3 DNA: TGTGCCAGCTCCCCGAGCGGGGGTTTGAACACTGAAGCTTTCTTT. The complete variable domain, with remaining parts taken from reference TRBV18 and TRBJ1-1, reads NAGVMQNPRHLVRRRGQEARLRCSPMKGHSHVYWYRQLPEEGLKFMVYLQKENIIDESGMPKERFSAEFPKEGPSILRIQQVVRGDSAAYFCASSPSGGLNTEAFFGQGTRLTVV.

This clonotype was counted ten times or more. The chain links TRBV2 to TRBJ1-5, with 10 nucleotides matching TRBD1. Trimming took 4 bases from V and 0 from J; bases not matched to a gene: 3. This CDR3 is built from 16 residues. Germline-derived CDR1 and CDR2 are SNHLY and FYNNEI. CDR3 nucleotides: TGTGCCAGCAGTGCGACAGGGGGCTATAGCAATCAGCCCCAGCATTTT. Its protein is CASSATGGYSNQPQHF. Using reference TRBV2 and TRBJ1-5 for the parts outside the CDR3, the full variable domain is EPEVTQTPSHQVTQMGQEVILRCVPISNHLYFYWYRQILGQKVEFLVSFYNNEISEKSEIFDDQFSVERPDGSNFTLKIRSTKLEDSAMYFCASSATGGYSNQPQHFGDGTRLSIL.

The chain has TRBV5-1 and TRBJ2-1; 9 nucleotides agree with TRBD2. J lost 5 bases, V lost 2 bases, and 5 bases had no gene match. Germline V gene data show CDR1 as SGHRS and CDR2 as YFSETQ. The CDR3 spans 15 residues. CDR3 bases: TGCGCCAGCAGCTTTGCGGGAGGGCCAGACAATGAGCAGTTCTTC. Translating gives CASSFAGGPDNEQFF.

This clonotype has a count of ten or more. The CDR3, as DNA: TGTGCCAGCAGTTACCCCACCGGGACTAGTTTTTCTGCCAAAAACATTCAGTACTTC. Protein product: CASSYPTGTSFSAKNIQYF. This chain joins TRBV6-2 or TRBV6-3 and TRBJ2-4; 8 nucleotides agree with TRBD2. The CDR3 length is 19 residues. Germline values: CDR1 MNHEY, CDR2 SVGEGT. After removal of 2 bases from V and 1 base from J, the junction contained 13 bases not matched to a gene.

The rearrangement uses TRBV12-3 or TRBV12-4 and TRBJ1-4; weak D call: TRBD1 (5 bases). The CDR3 has 16 residues. Trimming removed 3 bases at V and 8 bases at J, with 19 bases between. CDR3 residues: CASSFDATRAIEKLFF. The CDR3 bases are TGTGCCAGCAGTTTTGATGCAACCAGGGCTATCGAAAAACTGTTTTTT.